The T cell receptor beta chain described here comes from a study of regulatory and conventional T cells in RAG deficiency. The CDR3 runs to 16 residues. Per germline, CDR1 SGDLS and CDR2 YYNGEE. V shed 0 bases, J shed 0 bases, and the junction held 3 bases outside the gene matches. General study results and limits: Omenn patients showed >85% Treg-Tconv overlap and shorter CDR3 lengths.

Details on this clone: The antigen remains undetermined.

Sequencing was performed with immunoSEQ multiplex PCR; in TCRdb, only in-frame clones are kept and a portion is missing. The profile shows approximately 8,500 clones, 80% of them singletons. This sample also appeared in a second study, on regulatory T cells. That paper adds: Primers: 52 TRBV forward and 13 TRBJ reverse.

Sequenced sample: CD8+ T cells sorted from blood. The rearrangement joins TRBV9 to TRBJ1-3, with 7 bases lining up with TRBD1. The receptor was derived from a human donor in good health. As DNA, the CDR3 is TGTGCCAGCAGCGTAGACGGGACAGTCTCTGGAAACACCATATATTTT. It yields the protein CASSVDGTVSGNTIYF.